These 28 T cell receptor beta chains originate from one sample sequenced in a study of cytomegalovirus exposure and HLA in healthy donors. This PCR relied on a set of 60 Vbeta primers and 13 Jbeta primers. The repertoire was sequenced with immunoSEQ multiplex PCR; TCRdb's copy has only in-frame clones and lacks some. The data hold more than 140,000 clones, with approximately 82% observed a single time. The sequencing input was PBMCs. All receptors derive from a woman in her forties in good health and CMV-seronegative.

The CDR3 protein is CASSVAGVSDTIYF. CDR3 bases: TGTGCCAGCAGCGTGGCAGGTGTGTCGGACACCATATATTTT. The V and J genes are TRBV9 and TRBJ1-3; D gene ambiguous. The germline V gene encodes CDR1 SGDLS and CDR2 YYNGEE. Deletions cut 2 bases from V and 8 bases from J, with 14 bases between. The CDR3 contains 14 residues. The variable domain in full, completed from reference TRBV9 and TRBJ1-3, reads DSGVTQTPKHLITATGQRVTLRCSPRSGDLSVYWYQQSLDQGLQFLIQYYNGEERAKGNILERFSAQQFPDLHSELNLSSLELGDSALYFCASSVAGVSDTIYFGEGSWLTVV.

CDR3 region: CASRSRLAGAGTDTQYF. The CDR3 DNA reads as TGTGCCAGCAGGTCGAGACTAGCGGGAGCGGGGACAGATACGCAGTATTTT. J is TRBJ2-3 and V is TRBV28; the match to TRBD2 covers 12 bases. This CDR3 spans 17 amino acids. The ends lost 6 bases at V and 3 bases at J; junction bases unmatched: 10. Germline V CDR1 and CDR2: MDHEN, SYDVKM. Supplemented by reference TRBV28 and TRBJ2-3, the full variable domain reads DVKVTQSSRYLVKRTGEKVFLECVQDMDHENMFWYRQDPGLGLRLIYFSYDVKMKEKGDIPEGYSVSREKKERFSLILESASTNQTSMYLCASRSRLAGAGTDTQYFGPGTRLTVL.

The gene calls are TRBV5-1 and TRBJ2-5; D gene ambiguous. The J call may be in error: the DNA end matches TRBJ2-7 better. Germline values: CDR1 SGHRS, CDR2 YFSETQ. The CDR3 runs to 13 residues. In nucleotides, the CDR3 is TGCGCCAGCAACCCGGTGGGCTCCTACGAGCAGTACTTC. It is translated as CASNPVGSYEQYF.

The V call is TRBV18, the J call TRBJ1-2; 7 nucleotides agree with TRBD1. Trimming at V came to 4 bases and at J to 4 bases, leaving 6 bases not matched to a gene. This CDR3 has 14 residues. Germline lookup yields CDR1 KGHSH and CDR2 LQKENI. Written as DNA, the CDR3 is TGTGCCAGCTCACTCGACAGGGAGAGCTATGGCTACACCTTC. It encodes CASSLDRESYGYTF.

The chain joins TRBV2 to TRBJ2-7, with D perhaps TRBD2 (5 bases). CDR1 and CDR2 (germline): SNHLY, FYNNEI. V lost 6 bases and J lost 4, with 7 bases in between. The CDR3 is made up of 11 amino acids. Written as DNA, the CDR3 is TGTGCCAGCAGGTCGGGGTACGAGCAGTACTTC. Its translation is CASRSGYEQYF.

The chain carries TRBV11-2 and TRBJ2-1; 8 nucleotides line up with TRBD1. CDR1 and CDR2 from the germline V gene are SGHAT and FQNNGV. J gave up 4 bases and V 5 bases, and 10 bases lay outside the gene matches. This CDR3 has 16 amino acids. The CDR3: CASSRYRDRNYNEQFF. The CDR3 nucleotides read TGTGCCAGCAGCCGATACCGGGACAGGAATTACAATGAGCAGTTCTTC. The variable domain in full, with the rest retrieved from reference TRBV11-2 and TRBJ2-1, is EAGVAQSPRYKIIEKRQSVAFWCNPISGHATLYWYQQILGQGPKLLIQFQNNGVVDDSQLPKDRFSAERLKGVDSTLKIQPAKLEDSAVYLCASSRYRDRNYNEQFFGPGTRLTVL.

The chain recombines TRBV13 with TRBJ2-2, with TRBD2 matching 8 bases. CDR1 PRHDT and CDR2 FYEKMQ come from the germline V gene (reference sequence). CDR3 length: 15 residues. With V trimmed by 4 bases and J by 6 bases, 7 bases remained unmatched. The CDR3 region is CASSSRGGVAGELFF. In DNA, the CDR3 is TGTGCCAGCAGCTCCCGGGGGGGGGTGGCCGGGGAGCTGTTTTTT. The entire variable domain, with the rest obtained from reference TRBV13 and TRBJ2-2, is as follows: AAGVIQSPRHLIKEKRETATLKCYPIPRHDTVYWYQQGPGQDPQFLISFYEKMQSDKGSIPDRFSAQQFSDYHSELNMSSLELGDSALYFCASSSRGGVAGELFFGEGSRLTVL.

CDR3 DNA: TGTGCCAGCAGCTTGGGGGACAGGGGGCCGGATGGCTACACCTTC. It specifies CASSLGDRGPDGYTF. The J gene is TRBJ1-2, the V gene TRBV5-4; TRBD1 matches at 12 bases. The CDR3 runs 15 residues. In germline, CDR1 is SGHNT, CDR2 YYREEE (reference sequence). J gave up 6 bases and V 0 bases, and 3 bases lay outside the gene matches.

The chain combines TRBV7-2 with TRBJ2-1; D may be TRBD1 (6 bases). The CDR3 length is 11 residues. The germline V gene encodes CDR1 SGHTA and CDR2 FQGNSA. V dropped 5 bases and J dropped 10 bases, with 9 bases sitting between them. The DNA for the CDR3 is TGTGCCAGCAGCCAGGGGTGGGAGCAGTTCTTC. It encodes CASSQGWEQFF.

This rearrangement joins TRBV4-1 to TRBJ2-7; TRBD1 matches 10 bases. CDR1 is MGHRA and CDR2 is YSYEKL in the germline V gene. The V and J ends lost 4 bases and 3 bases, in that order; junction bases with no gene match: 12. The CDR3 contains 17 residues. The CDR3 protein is CASSPVAGTGANYEQYF. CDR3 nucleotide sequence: TGCGCCAGCAGCCCCGTGGCCGGGACAGGGGCCAACTACGAGCAGTACTTC.

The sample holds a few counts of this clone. In DNA form, the CDR3 reads TGTGCCAGCAGCTCACGTCAGGGGCGCGTGAACACTGAAGCTTTCTTT. As protein: CASSSRQGRVNTEAFF. This chain links TRBV7-2 with TRBJ1-1; TRBD1 is a possible D gene (6 bases). Germline CDR1 SGHTA, CDR2 FQGNSA. There are 16 residues in the CDR3. V was pared by 4 bases and J by 0 bases, with 15 bases between.

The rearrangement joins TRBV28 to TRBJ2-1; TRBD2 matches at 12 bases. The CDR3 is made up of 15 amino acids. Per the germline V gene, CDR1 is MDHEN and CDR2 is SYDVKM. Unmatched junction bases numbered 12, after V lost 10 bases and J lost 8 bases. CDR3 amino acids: CATALLAGGPDEQFF. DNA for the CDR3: TGTGCCACCGCCTTACTAGCGGGGGGCCCCGATGAGCAGTTCTTC. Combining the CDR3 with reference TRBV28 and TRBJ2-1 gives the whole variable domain DVKVTQSSRYLVKRTGEKVFLECVQDMDHENMFWYRQDPGLGLRLIYFSYDVKMKEKGDIPEGYSVSREKKERFSLILESASTNQTSMYLCATALLAGGPDEQFFGPGTRLTVL.

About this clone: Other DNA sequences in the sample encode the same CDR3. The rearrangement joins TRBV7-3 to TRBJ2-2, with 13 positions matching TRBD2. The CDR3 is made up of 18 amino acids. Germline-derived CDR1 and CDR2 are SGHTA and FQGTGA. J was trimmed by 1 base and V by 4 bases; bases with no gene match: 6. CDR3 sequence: CASSSTSGRALNTGELFF. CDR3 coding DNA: TGTGCCAGCAGCTCTACTAGCGGGAGGGCCTTGAACACCGGGGAGCTGTTTTTT.

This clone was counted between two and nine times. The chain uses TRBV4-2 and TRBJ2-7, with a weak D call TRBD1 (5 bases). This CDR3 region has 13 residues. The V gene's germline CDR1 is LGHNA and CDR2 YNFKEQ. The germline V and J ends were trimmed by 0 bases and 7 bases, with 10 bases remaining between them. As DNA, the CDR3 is TGTGCCAGCAGCCAAGATCGGTCAGGGGAGCAGTACTTC. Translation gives CASSQDRSGEQYF.

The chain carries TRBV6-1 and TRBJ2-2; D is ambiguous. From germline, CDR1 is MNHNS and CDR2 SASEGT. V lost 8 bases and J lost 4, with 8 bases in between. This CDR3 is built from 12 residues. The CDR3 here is CASYGLTGELFF. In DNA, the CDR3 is TGTGCCAGCTATGGCCTCACCGGGGAGCTGTTTTTT.

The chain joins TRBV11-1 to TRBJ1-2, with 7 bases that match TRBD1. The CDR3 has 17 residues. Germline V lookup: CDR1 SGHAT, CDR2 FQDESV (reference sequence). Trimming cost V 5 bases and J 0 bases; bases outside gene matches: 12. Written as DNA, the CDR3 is TGTGCCAGCAGCGTCCGACAGGGTAAAGGCTCTAACTATGGCTACACCTTC. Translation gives CASSVRQGKGSNYGYTF.

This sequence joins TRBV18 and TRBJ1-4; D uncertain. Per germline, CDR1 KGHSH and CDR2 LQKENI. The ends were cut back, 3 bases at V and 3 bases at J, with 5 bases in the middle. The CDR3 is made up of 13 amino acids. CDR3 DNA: TGTGCCAGCTCACCCCAATCTAATGAAAAACTGTTTTTT. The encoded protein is CASSPQSNEKLFF.

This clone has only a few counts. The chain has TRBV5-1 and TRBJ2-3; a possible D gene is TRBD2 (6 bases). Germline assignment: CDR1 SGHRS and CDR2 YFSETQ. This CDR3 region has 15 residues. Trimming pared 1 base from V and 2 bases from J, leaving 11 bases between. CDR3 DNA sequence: TGCGCCAGCAGCTTGTACGGGAGTCCCACAGATACGCAGTATTTT. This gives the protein CASSLYGSPTDTQYF.

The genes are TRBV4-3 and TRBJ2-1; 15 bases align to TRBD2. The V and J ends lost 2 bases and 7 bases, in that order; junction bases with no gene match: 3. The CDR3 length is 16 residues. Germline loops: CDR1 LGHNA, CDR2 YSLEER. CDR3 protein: CASSQRTSGRGNEQFF. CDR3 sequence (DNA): TGCGCCAGCAGCCAAAGGACTAGCGGGAGGGGGAATGAGCAGTTCTTC.

The CDR3 sequence: CASSLGTGGKYAEQYF. CDR3 DNA: TGTGCCAGCAGCTTAGGGACAGGGGGCAAGTATGCCGAGCAGTACTTC. The V gene is TRBV11-3, the J gene TRBJ2-7; the match to TRBD1 covers 11 bases. Germline V gene sequence: CDR1 SGHNT, CDR2 YENEEA. The V and J ends lost 1 base and 6 bases, in that order; junction bases with no gene match: 8. The CDR3 has 16 residues. The whole variable domain, remainder taken from reference TRBV11-3 and TRBJ2-7, is EAGVVQSPRYKIIEKKQPVAFWCNPISGHNTLYWYLQNLGQGPELLIRYENEEAVDDSQLPKDRFSAERLKGVDSTLKIQPAELGDSAVYLCASSLGTGGKYAEQYFGPGTRLTVT.

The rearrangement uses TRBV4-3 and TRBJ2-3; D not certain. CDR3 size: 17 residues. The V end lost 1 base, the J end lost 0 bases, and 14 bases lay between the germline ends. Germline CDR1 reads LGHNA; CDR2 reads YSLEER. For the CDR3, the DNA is TGCGCCAGCAGCCAAGTTTTGTCTACCACTAGCACAGATACGCAGTATTTT. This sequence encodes CASSQVLSTTSTDTQYF.

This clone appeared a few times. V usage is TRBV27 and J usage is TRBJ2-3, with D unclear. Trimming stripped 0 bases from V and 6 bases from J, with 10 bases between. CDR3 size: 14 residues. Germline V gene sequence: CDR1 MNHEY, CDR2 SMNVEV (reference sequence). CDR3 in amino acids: CASSLSRLTDTQYF. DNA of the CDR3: TGTGCCAGCAGTTTATCGAGACTGACGGATACGCAGTATTTT.

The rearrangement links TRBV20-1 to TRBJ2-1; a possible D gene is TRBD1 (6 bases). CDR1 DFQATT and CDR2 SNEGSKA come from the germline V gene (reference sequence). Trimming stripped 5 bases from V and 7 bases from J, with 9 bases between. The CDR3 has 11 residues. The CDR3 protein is CSALRGNEQFF. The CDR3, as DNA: TGCAGTGCTCTCAGGGGAAATGAGCAGTTCTTC.

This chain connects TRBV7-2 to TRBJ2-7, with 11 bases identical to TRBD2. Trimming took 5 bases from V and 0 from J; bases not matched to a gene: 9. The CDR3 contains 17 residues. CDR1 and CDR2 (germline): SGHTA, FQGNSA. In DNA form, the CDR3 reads TGTGCCAGCAGCCCACGACTAGCGGGACCTGACTCCTACGAGCAGTACTTC. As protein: CASSPRLAGPDSYEQYF.

Written as DNA, the CDR3 is TGTGCCAGCAGCCCGCTGCCGGGGCAGCCCCAGCATTTT. Translated: CASSPLPGQPQHF. The rearrangement joins TRBV7-3 to TRBJ1-5; D remains ambiguous. Trimming pared 5 bases from V and 7 bases from J, leaving 12 bases between. Germline CDR1 SGHTA, CDR2 FQGTGA. CDR3 length equals 13 residues.

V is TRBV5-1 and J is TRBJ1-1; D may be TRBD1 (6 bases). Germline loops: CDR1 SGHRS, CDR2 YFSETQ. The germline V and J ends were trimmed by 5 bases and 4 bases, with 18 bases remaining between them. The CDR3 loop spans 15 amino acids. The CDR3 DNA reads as TGCGCCAGCAGTGAGGGGGTTCTTGGGGGCACTGAAGCTTTCTTT. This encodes CASSEGVLGGTEAFF.

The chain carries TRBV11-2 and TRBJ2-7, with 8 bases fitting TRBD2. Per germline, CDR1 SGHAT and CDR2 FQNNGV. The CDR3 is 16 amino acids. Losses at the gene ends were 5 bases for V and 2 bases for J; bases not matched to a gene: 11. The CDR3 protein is CASSRGGAGTPYEQYF. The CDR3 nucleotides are TGTGCCAGCAGCCGGGGGGGGGCGGGAACCCCCTACGAGCAGTACTTC.

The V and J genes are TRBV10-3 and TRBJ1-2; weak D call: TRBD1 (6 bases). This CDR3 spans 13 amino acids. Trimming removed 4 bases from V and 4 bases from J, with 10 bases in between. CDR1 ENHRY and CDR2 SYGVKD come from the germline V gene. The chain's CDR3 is CAISVDSFYGYTF. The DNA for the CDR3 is TGTGCCATCAGTGTGGACAGCTTCTATGGCTACACCTTC.